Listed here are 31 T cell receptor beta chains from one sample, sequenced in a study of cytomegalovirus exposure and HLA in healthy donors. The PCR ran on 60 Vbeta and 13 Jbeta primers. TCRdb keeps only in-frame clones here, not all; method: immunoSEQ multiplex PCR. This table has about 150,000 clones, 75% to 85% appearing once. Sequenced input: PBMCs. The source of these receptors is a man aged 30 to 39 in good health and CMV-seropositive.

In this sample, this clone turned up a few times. The DNA for the CDR3 is TGTGCCAGCAGTTTTGTAGCTAGCGGGAGTAAAGAGACCCAGTACTTC. Translated, it gives CASSFVASGSKETQYF. The V and J genes are TRBV27 and TRBJ2-5, with 10 bases aligning to TRBD2. After removal of 3 bases from V and 3 bases from J, the junction contained 7 bases not matched to a gene. The CDR3 is 16 amino acids. From germline, CDR1 is MNHEY and CDR2 SMNVEV (reference sequence).

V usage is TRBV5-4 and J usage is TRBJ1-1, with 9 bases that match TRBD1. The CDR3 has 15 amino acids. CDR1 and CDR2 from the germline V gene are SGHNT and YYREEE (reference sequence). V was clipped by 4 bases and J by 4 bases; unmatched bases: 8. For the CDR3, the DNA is TGTGCCAGCAGCGATGGGGACAGGGTCGGCACTGAAGCTTTCTTT. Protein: CASSDGDRVGTEAFF.

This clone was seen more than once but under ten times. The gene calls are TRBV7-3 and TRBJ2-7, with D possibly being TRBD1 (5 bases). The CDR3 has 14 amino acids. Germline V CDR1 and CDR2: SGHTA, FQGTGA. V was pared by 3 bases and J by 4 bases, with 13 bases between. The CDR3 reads CASSLQGGEYEQYF. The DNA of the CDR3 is TGTGCCAGCAGCTTGCAGGGCGGAGAATACGAGCAGTACTTC. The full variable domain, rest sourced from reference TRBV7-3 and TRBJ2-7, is GAGVSQTPSNKVTEKGKYVELRCDPISGHTALYWYRQSLGQGPEFLIYFQGTGAADDSGLPNDRFFAVRPEGSVSTLKIQRTERGDSAVYLCASSLQGGEYEQYFGPGTRLTVT.

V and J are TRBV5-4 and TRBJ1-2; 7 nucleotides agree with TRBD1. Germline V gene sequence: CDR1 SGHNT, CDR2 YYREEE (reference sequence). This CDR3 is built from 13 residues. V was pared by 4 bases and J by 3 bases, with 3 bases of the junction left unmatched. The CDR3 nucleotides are TGTGCCAGCAGCCCCGGACAGGACTATGGCTACACCTTC. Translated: CASSPGQDYGYTF.

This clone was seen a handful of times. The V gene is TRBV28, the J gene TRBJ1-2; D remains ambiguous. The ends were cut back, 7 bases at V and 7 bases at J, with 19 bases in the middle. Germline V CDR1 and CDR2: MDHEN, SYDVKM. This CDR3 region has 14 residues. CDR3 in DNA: TGTGCCAGCATCAAATACACCACCTCCGTTGGCTACACCTTC. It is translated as CASIKYTTSVGYTF.

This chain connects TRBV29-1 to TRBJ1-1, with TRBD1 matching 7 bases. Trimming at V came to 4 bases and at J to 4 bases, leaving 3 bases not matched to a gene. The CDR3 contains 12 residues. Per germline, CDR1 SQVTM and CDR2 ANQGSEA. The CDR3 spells CSVVGTATEAFF. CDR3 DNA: TGCAGCGTTGTCGGGACAGCCACTGAAGCTTTCTTT.

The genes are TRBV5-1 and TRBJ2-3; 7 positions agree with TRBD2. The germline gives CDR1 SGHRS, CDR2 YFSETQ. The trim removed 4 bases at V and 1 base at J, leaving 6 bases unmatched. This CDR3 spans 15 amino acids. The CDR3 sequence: CASSGGGLGTDTQYF. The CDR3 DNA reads TGCGCCAGCAGCGGGGGGGGTCTCGGCACAGATACGCAGTATTTT.

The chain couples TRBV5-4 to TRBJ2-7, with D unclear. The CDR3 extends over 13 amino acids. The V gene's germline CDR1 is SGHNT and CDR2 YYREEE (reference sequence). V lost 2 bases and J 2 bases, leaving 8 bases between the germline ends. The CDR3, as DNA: TGTGCCAGCAGCTTCCCTGAGGCCTACGAGCAGTACTTC. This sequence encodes CASSFPEAYEQYF.

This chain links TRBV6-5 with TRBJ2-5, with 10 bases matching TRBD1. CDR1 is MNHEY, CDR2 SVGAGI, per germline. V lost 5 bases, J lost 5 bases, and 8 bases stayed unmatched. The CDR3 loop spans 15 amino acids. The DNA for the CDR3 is TGTGCCAGCAGTGGGGGGGGACAGGGGTTGGAGACCCAGTACTTC. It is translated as CASSGGGQGLETQYF.

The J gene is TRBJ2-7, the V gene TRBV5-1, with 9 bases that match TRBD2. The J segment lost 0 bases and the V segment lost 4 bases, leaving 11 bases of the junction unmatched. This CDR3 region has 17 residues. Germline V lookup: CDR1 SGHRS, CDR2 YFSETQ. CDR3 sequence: CASSQAGGTRHSYEQYF. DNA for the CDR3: TGCGCCAGCAGCCAGGCGGGGGGGACGAGGCACTCCTACGAGCAGTACTTC.

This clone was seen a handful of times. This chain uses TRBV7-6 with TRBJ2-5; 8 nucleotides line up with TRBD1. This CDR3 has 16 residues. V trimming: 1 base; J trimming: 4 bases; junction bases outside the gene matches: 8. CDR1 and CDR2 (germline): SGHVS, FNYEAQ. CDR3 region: CASSLGWAGGVETQYF. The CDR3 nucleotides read TGTGCCAGCAGCTTAGGGTGGGCAGGGGGCGTAGAGACCCAGTACTTC.

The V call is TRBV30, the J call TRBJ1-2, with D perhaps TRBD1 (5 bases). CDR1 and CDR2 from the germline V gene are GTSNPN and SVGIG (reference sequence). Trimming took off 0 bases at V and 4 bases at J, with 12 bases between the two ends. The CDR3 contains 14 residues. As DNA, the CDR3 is TGTGCCTGGAGTGTACCTGCCAGGGCCTATGGCTACACCTTC. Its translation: CAWSVPARAYGYTF.

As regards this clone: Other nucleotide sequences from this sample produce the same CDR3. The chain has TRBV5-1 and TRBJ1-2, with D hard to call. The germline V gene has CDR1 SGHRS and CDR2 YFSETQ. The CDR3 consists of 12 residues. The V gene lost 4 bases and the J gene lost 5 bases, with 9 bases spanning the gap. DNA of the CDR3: TGCGCCAGCAGCCCCTCGGGGTATGGCTACACCTTC. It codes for CASSPSGYGYTF.

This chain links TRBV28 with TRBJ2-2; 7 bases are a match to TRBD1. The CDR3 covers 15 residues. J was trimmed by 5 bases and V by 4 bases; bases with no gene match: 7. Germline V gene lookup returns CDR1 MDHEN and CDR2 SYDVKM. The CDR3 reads CASSSGQAPTGELFF. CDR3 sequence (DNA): TGTGCCAGCAGTTCAGGACAGGCACCAACCGGGGAGCTGTTTTTT.

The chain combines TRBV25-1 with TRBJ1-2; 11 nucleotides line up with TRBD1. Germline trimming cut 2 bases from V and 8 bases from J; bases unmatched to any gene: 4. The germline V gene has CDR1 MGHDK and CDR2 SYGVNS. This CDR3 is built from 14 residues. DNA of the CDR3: TGTGCCAGCAGTGAAGGACAGGGGGCGCGGGGCTACACCTTC. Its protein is CASSEGQGARGYTF.

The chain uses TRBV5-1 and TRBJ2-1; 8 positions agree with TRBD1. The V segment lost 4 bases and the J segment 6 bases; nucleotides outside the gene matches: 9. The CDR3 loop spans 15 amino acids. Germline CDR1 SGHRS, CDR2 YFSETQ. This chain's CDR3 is CASSVGQAQVNEQFF. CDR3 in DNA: TGCGCCAGCAGCGTGGGACAGGCCCAAGTCAATGAGCAGTTCTTC.

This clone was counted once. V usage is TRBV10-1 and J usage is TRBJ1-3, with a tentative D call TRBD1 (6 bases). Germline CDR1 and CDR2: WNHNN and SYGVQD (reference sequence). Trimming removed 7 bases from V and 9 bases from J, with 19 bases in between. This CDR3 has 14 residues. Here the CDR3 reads CASILFRDNGTIYF. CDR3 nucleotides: TGCGCCAGCATTCTATTCCGGGACAACGGCACCATATATTTT.

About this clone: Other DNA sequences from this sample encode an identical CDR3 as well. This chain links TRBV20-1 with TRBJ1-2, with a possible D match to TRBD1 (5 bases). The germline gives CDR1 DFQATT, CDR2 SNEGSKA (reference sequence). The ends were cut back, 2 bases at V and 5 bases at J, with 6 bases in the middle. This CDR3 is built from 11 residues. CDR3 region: CSARQGYGYTF. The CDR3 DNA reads TGCAGTGCTAGACAGGGATATGGCTACACCTTC.

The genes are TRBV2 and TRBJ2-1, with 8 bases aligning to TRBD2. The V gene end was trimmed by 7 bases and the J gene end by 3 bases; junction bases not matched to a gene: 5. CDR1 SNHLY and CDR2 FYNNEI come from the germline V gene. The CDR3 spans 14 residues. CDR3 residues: CASIATSGYNEQFF. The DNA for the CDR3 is TGTGCCAGCATCGCAACTAGCGGCTACAATGAGCAGTTCTTC.

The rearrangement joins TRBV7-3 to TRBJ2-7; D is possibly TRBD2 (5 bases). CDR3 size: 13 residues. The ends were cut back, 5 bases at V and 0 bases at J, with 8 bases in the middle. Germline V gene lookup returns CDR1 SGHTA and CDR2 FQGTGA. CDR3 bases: TGTGCCAGCAGCCCCGGGGTCTCCTACGAGCAGTACTTC. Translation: CASSPGVSYEQYF. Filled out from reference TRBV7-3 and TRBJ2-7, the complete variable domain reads GAGVSQTPSNKVTEKGKYVELRCDPISGHTALYWYRQSLGQGPEFLIYFQGTGAADDSGLPNDRFFAVRPEGSVSTLKIQRTERGDSAVYLCASSPGVSYEQYFGPGTRLTVT.

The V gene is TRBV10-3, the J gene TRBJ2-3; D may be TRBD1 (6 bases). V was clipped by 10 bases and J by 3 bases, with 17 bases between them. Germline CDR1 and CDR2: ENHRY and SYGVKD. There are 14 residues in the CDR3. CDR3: CATSRDMGTDTQYF. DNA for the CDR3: TGTGCCACCAGCCGGGACATGGGGACAGATACGCAGTATTTT.

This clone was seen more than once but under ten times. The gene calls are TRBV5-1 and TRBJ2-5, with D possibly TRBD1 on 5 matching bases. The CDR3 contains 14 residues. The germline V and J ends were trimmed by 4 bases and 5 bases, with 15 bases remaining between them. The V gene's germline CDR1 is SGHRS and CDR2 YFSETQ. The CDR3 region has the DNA TGCGCCAGCAGCCATGACAGCAATGGGGAGACCCAGTACTTC. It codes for CASSHDSNGETQYF.

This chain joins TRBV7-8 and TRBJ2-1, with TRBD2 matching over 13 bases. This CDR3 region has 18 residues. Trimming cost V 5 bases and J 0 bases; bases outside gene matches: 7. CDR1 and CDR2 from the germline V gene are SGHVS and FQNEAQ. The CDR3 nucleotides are TGTGCCAGCAGCCCCACTAGCGGGAGGGCAAACTCCTACAATGAGCAGTTCTTC. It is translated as CASSPTSGRANSYNEQFF.

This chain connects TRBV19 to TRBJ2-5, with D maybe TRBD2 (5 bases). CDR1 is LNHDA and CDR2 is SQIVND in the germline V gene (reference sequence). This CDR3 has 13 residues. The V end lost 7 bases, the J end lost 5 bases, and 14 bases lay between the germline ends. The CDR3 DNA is TGTGCCAGTACCGCACATTCGGGGGAGACCCAGTACTTC. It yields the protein CASTAHSGETQYF.

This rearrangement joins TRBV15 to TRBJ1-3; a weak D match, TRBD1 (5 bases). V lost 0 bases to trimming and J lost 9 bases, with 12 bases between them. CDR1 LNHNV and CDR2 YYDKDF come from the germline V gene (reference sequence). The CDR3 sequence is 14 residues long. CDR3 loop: CATSREGLGGTIYF. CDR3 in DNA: TGTGCCACCAGCAGAGAAGGACTGGGGGGCACCATATATTTT.

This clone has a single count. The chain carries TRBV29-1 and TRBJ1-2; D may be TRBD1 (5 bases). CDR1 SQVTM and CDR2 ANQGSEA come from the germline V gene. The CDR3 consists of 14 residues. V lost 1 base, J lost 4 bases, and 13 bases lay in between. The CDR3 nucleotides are TGCAGCGTTGAAGGTCCGCAGGGCCCCTATGGCTACACCTTC. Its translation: CSVEGPQGPYGYTF.

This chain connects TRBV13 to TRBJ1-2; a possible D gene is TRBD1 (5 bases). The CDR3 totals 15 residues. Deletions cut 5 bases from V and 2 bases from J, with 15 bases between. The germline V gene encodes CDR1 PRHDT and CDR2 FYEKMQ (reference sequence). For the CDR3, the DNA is TGTGCCAGCAGCCTTCAGGGTGTAATAAACTATGGCTACACCTTC. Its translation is CASSLQGVINYGYTF.

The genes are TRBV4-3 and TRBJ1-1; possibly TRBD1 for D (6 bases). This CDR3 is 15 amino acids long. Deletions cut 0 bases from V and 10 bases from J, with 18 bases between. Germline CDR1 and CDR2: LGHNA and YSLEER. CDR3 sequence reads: CASSQDRRGPAGAFF. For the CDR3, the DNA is TGCGCCAGCAGCCAAGATCGGCGGGGGCCCGCGGGAGCTTTCTTT.

This CDR3 is CASTPRTGNYNSPLHF. In DNA form, the CDR3 reads TGTGCCAGCACGCCTCGGACGGGAAACTATAATTCACCCCTCCACTTT. The chain couples TRBV27 to TRBJ1-6; D is unresolved. The CDR3 contains 16 residues. From germline, CDR1 is MNHEY and CDR2 SMNVEV (reference sequence). Trimming shortened V by 7 bases and J by 3 bases, and 16 bases separated the two germline ends.

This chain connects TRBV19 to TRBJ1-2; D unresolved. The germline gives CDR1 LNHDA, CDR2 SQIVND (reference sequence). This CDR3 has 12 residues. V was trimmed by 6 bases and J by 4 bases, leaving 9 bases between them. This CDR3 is CASSGSRYGYTF. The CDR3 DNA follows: TGTGCCAGTAGCGGGAGTCGCTATGGCTACACCTTC.

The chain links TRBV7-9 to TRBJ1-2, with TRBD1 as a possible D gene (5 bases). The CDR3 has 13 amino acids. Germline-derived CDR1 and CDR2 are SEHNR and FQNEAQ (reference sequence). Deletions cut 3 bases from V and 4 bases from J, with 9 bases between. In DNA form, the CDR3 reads TGTGCCAGCAGCTTGGACACCACCTATGGCTACACCTTC. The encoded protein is CASSLDTTYGYTF. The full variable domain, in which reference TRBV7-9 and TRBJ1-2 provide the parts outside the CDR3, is DTGVSQNPRHKITKRGQNVTFRCDPISEHNRLYWYRQTLGQGPEFLTYFQNEAQLEKSRLLSDRFSAERPKGSFSTLEIQRTEQGDSAMYLCASSLDTTYGYTFGSGTRLTVV.